Listed below are T cell receptor beta chains from one sample, sequenced in a study of blood T cell repertoires in COVID-19. Clones were sequenced by immunoSEQ multiplex PCR, and TCRdb holds only the in-frame ones, with some missing. In the table there are under 300,000 clones, 82% of which are singletons. Sample: peripheral blood. These TCRs come from a woman over 75 with active or convalescent COVID-19. CDR3s include the opening cysteine and the closing phenylalanine or tryptophan. D genes are given only for firm matches. Expanded clones get a size class; other rows say once, few or many, or leave the size out.

>TRBD1|TRBJ2-4|TRBV5-1|NA
CASSLGTGGNIQYF
TGCGCCAGCAGCTTGGGGACAGGGGGAAACATTCAGTACTTC
>NA|TRBJ1-1|TRBV20-1|NA
CSARTGAEAFF
TGCAGTGCTAGAACCGGTGCTGAAGCTTTCTTT
>TRBD1|TRBJ2-1|TRBV5-4|few
CASSRRDRSYNEQFF
TGTGCCAGCAGCCGCCGGGACAGATCCTACAATGAGCAGTTCTTC
>TRBD1|TRBJ1-5|TRBV10-1|NA
CASSVRDRDNQPQHF
TGCGCCAGCAGTGTAAGGGACAGGGACAATCAGCCCCAGCATTTT
>NA|TRBJ1-5|TRBV4-2|NA
CASSPSGSNNQPQHF
TGTGCCAGCAGCCCCAGCGGCAGTAACAATCAGCCCCAGCATTTT
>TRBD1|TRBJ1-3|TRBV5-1|NA
CASSLRTGRSGNTIYF
TGCGCCAGCAGCCTCCGGACAGGGCGGTCCGGAAACACCATATATTTT
>TRBD1|TRBJ2-7|TRBV6-1|NA
CASSDGQGGGGQYF
TGTGCCAGCAGTGACGGACAGGGTGGCGGTGGGCAGTACTTC
>TRBD1|TRBJ2-5|TRBV28|NA
CASSSYRGRRETQYF
TGTGCCAGCAGTTCGTACAGGGGGCGACGAGAGACCCAGTACTTC
>TRBD2|TRBJ2-1|TRBV5-1|NA
CASSSGTSGDYNEQFF
TGCGCCAGCAGCTCCGGGACTAGCGGGGATTACAATGAGCAGTTCTTC
>TRBD2|TRBJ2-1|TRBV2|NA
CASSEEREGYEQFF
TGTGCCAGCAGTGAAGAACGGGAGGGCTATGAGCAGTTCTTC
>NA|TRBJ1-1|TRBV14|few
CASSQVLPNTEAFF
TGTGCCAGCAGCCAAGTACTTCCGAACACTGAAGCTTTCTTT
>TRBD1|TRBJ1-1|TRBV5-1|NA
CASSSTGGGTEAFF
TGCGCCAGCAGCTCCACAGGGGGGGGCACTGAAGCTTTCTTT
>TRBD2|TRBJ2-2|TRBV5-1|NA
CASSFLESSGPKNTGELFF
TGCGCCAGCAGCTTCCTAGAAAGTAGCGGGCCTAAGAACACCGGGGAGCTGTTTTTT
>TRBD1|TRBJ2-5|TRBV29-1|NA
CSGTGGAETQYF
TGCAGCGGCACAGGGGGCGCGGAGACCCAGTACTTC
>TRBD2|TRBJ2-7|TRBV14|NA
CASSRWTSGAYEQYF
TGTGCCAGCAGCCGATGGACTAGCGGTGCCTACGAGCAGTACTTC
>NA|TRBJ1-1|TRBV19|NA
CASSPADGGNTEAFF
TGTGCCAGTTCGCCGGCTGACGGGGGGAACACTGAAGCTTTCTTT
>NA|TRBJ2-7|TRBV6-5|NA
CASSIIREQYF
TGTGCCAGCAGTATAATACGGGAGCAGTACTTC
>NA|TRBJ2-2|TRBV18|NA
CASSPSEAAIGELFF
TGTGCCAGCTCACCTTCCGAAGCGGCTATCGGGGAGCTGTTTTTT
>NA|TRBJ2-2|TRBV13|NA
CASSEQKGWAGELFF
TGTGCCAGCAGCGAACAAAAGGGGTGGGCCGGGGAGCTGTTTTTT
>NA|TRBJ2-7|TRBV15|once
CATSKEAGTYEQYF
TGTGCCACCAGCAAGGAGGCGGGGACCTACGAGCAGTACTTC
>NA|TRBJ1-5|TRBV19|NA
CASSSNSAKQPQHF
TGTGCCAGTAGTTCAAACTCCGCTAAACAGCCCCAGCATTTT
>TRBD1|TRBJ1-2|TRBV7-9|once
CASSPSGTGALNGYTF
TGTGCCAGCAGCCCGAGCGGGACAGGGGCCTTAAATGGCTACACCTTC
>NA|TRBJ1-1|TRBV2|NA
CASSEVVMVNTEAFF
TGTGCCAGCAGTGAAGTAGTTATGGTTAACACTGAAGCTTTCTTT
>NA|TRBJ2-1|TRBV11-2|few
CASSLSGQTYNEQFF
TGTGCCAGCAGCTTATCTGGACAGACTTACAATGAGCAGTTCTTC
>TRBD1|TRBJ2-7|TRBV6-5|NA
CASSPAGTGTNEQYF
TGTGCCAGCAGCCCAGCCGGGACAGGGACCAACGAGCAGTACTTC
>TRBD2|TRBJ2-1|TRBV10-3|once
CATASGTYNEQFF
TGTGCCACCGCTAGCGGTACTTACAATGAGCAGTTCTTC
>TRBD1|TRBJ1-1|TRBV5-1|once
CVSQIQGAAYDTEAFF
TGCGTCAGCCAAATACAGGGGGCTGCGTACGACACTGAAGCTTTCTTT
>NA|TRBJ2-1|TRBV6-5|NA
CASTSLEDEQFF
TGTGCCAGCACCTCCCTGGAGGATGAGCAGTTCTTC
>TRBD1|TRBJ1-6|TRBV5-4|NA
CASSTKQGGSPLHF
TGTGCCAGCAGCACGAAGCAGGGGGGATCACCCCTCCACTTT
>TRBD1|TRBJ1-4|TRBV5-1|once
CASSPSPLTGGSEKLFF
TGCGCCAGCAGCCCATCCCCCTTGACAGGGGGCTCTGAAAAACTGTTTTTT
>NA|TRBJ1-2|TRBV28|few
CASSLLSGTNNYGYTF
TGTGCCAGCAGTTTACTCTCCGGGACAAATAACTATGGCTACACCTTC
>TRBD2|TRBJ2-1|TRBV5-5|NA
CASSPGLDSYNEQFF
TGTGCCAGCAGCCCGGGACTAGACTCCTACAATGAGCAGTTCTTC
>TRBD1|TRBJ2-3|TRBV24-1|NA
CATRETGEPDTQYF
TGTGCCACCAGGGAGACAGGGGAGCCAGATACGCAGTATTTT
>TRBD1|TRBJ1-1|TRBV10-3|large
CAISESGTVNTEAFF
TGTGCCATCAGTGAGTCGGGGACAGTCAACACTGAAGCTTTCTTT
>TRBD1|TRBJ1-6|TRBV19|once
CASSPGPGQGGRNSPLHF
TGTGCCAGTAGTCCAGGCCCGGGACAGGGAGGGAGGAATTCACCCCTCCACTTT
>TRBD1|TRBJ1-5|TRBV6-2/TRBV6-3|few
CASSPHSPGQNQPQHF
TGTGCCAGCAGCCCTCACTCCCCGGGACAGAATCAGCCCCAGCATTTT
>NA|TRBJ1-4|TRBV19|NA
CASRKATNEKLFF
TGTGCCAGCAGAAAAGCAACTAATGAAAAACTGTTTTTT
>TRBD1|TRBJ1-1|TRBV3-1/TRBV3-2|few
CASSQVGQGVTEAFF
TGTGCCAGCAGCCAAGTGGGACAGGGAGTCACTGAAGCTTTCTTT
>NA|TRBJ2-1|TRBV29-1|few
CSVGGKGNTYNEQFF
TGCAGCGTCGGGGGTAAGGGTAACACCTACAATGAGCAGTTCTTC
>TRBD1|TRBJ1-1|TRBV27|few
CASSLSGGQFEAFF
TGTGCCAGCAGTTTATCTGGGGGACAGTTCGAAGCTTTCTTT
>NA|TRBJ2-5|TRBV7-9|NA
CASSLAGGEETQYF
TGTGCCAGCAGCTTAGCCGGGGGAGAAGAGACCCAGTACTTC
>TRBD2|TRBJ2-2|TRBV19|NA
CASSIKTGTRGGTGELFF
TGTGCCAGTAGTATTAAAACCGGGACTAGGGGGGGAACCGGGGAGCTGTTTTTT
>NA|TRBJ1-1|TRBV2|few
CASSYGTAKWNTEAFF
TGTGCCAGCAGTTACGGGACTGCAAAATGGAACACTGAAGCTTTCTTT
>TRBD2|TRBJ2-5|TRBV6-1|NA
CASSAPTSGGQETQYF
TGTGCCAGCAGTGCCCCGACTAGCGGGGGACAAGAGACCCAGTACTTC
>NA|TRBJ1-2|TRBV7-9|once
CASSLGRVTNYGYTF
TGTGCCAGCAGCTTAGGCCGGGTTACTAACTATGGCTACACCTTC
>TRBD1|TRBJ1-5|TRBV19|NA
CASSVGTGGGNQPQHF
TGTGCCAGTAGTGTCGGGACAGGGGGCGGCAATCAGCCCCAGCATTTT
>NA|TRBJ2-5|TRBV7-2|NA
CASSLGSTPGTQYF
TGTGCCAGCAGCTTAGGATCTACCCCGGGGACCCAGTACTTC
>NA|TRBJ1-4|TRBV27|NA
CASSVQRGEKLFF
TGTGCCAGCAGTGTTCAAAGGGGTGAAAAACTGTTTTTT
>TRBD2|TRBJ2-3|TRBV5-1|NA
CASSFVSGGPDTQYF
TGCGCCAGCAGCTTCGTAAGCGGGGGGCCAGATACGCAGTATTTT
>NA|TRBJ1-2|TRBV28|NA
CATSGGNYGYTF
TGTGCCACCTCTGGGGGGAACTATGGCTACACCTTC
>NA|TRBJ2-1|TRBV6-5|NA
CASSYGGDPSSWFF
TGTGCCAGCAGTTACGGAGGGGACCCCTCGAGTTGGTTCTTC
>NA|TRBJ1-2|TRBV28|NA
CASSSGRTDLYGYTF
TGTGCCAGCAGTTCAGGCAGGACAGACCTCTATGGCTACACCTTC
>TRBD1|TRBJ1-2|TRBV7-9|NA
CASSKGETGLGGYTF
TGTGCCAGCAGCAAGGGGGAGACAGGGCTTGGTGGCTACACCTTC
>TRBD2|TRBJ2-5|TRBV5-1|NA
CASSLDGRAGETQYF
TGCGCCAGCAGCTTGGACGGGAGGGCGGGGGAGACCCAGTACTTC
>TRBD2|TRBJ2-1|TRBV5-1|NA
CASSLAGHFSYNEQFF
TGCGCCAGCAGCCTAGCGGGACACTTTTCCTACAATGAGCAGTTCTTC